Listed below are T cell receptor beta chains from one sample, sequenced in a study of CD8 T cells in ankylosing spondylitis. One entry per CDR3 protein, called by TCRdb with MiXCR from the 5' RACE reads. The sample lists 250,000 to 300,000 distinct CDR3 sequences, 20% occurring once. The source material was blood, either unsorted or a sorted T cell fraction (not recorded which). These receptor sequences come from a male donor with ankylosing spondylitis or in good health (not recorded which). Both conserved end residues are part of each CDR3. D genes are given only for firm matches. Expanded clones are given a class, and other clones once, few, many or no size at all.

v_call d_call clone_size cdr3_aa
TRBV5-6 NA few CASSLVTFGAGETQYF
TRBV29-1 NA NA CSVEDSFF
TRBV4-1 NA many CASSQDSGIETQYF
TRBV12-3/TRBV12-4 NA few CASSLVSGKETQYF
TRBV12-3/TRBV12-4 NA NA CASSPVYTGELFF
TRBV2 NA NA CASSVRDTWELFF
TRBV20-1 NA many CSARGQPFTDTQYF
TRBV5-1 NA many CASSSGGVNEQFF
TRBV7-3 TRBD2 many CASRPGRAGELFF
TRBV4-2 TRBD2 NA CASSLLTSGGADYNEQFF
TRBV7-9 NA NA CASSSRSSGNTIYF
TRBV20-1 NA NA CSAEGAGEVGETQYF
TRBV3-1 NA few CASSQDWTPGEETQYF
TRBV27 NA many CASSFVGSNTGELFF
TRBV30 TRBD2 NA CAWSVPRGRGLVVTDTQYF
TRBV5-1 TRBD1 many CASSLRTGTVGDIQYF
TRBV3-1 TRBD1 NA CASSQPGTEFYGYTF
TRBV7-9 NA NA CASSLVAGPFNNEQFF
TRBV2 TRBD2 few CASSEAGTNYNEQFF
TRBV7-2 TRBD2 few CASSSSGTSGGDEQFF
TRBV28 NA few CASSRVPNQPQHF
TRBV24-1 TRBD1 NA CATSDRTGGHNEQFF
TRBV7-9 TRBD2 NA CASSSTLTSSVLTYNEQFF
TRBV30 NA NA CAWRAYEGNYGYTF
TRBV20-1 TRBD1 few CSASRRSGTGDGYTF
TRBV6-1 NA NA CASSVRLAETQYF
TRBV7-8 NA NA CASSSSDRSDTEAFF
TRBV5-1 NA many CASRSRTSTDTQYF
TRBV29-1 NA few CSVVAARNQPQHF
TRBV5-5 TRBD1 many CASSFRDRVNYGYTF
TRBV5-4 NA NA CASSLDRAIGTGELFF
TRBV5-1 TRBD1 few CASSLGADRVTDTQYF
TRBV29-1 NA NA CSVTGGTLVRPEQFF
TRBV29-1 NA many CSGGRLNTEAFF
TRBV28 NA NA CASSFGGGGQETQYF
TRBV7-9 NA NA CASSLVRSGNTIYF
TRBV20-1 NA once CNASQTANYGYTF
TRBV7-3 NA NA CASSDRDCYSNQPQHF
TRBV12-3/TRBV12-4 NA NA CASGAYNEQFF
TRBV19 NA once CASSIASRNQPQHF